This T cell receptor (beta chain) originates from a study of T cell changes during pregnancy in multiple sclerosis. The protocol was immunoSEQ multiplex PCR, while the TCRdb copy is restricted to in-frame clones and leaves out a portion. The sample includes under 85,000 clones, about 93% of them seen just once. CDR3 size: 15 residues. V was pared by 5 bases and J by 4 bases, with 18 bases between. Germline CDR1 SGHNT, CDR2 YYREEE (reference sequence). The rearrangement joins TRBV5-4 to TRBJ1-1; D gene unclear. The receptor was isolated from a female donor with multiple sclerosis, enrolled in a pregnancy study. The sample was CD4+ T cells from peripheral blood mononuclear cells, taken in the second trimester of pregnancy. The CDR3 DNA reads as TGTGCCAGCAGTCCATCGGCGGTAGCTGGCACTGAAGCTTTCTTT. Its translation is CASSPSAVAGTEAFF.